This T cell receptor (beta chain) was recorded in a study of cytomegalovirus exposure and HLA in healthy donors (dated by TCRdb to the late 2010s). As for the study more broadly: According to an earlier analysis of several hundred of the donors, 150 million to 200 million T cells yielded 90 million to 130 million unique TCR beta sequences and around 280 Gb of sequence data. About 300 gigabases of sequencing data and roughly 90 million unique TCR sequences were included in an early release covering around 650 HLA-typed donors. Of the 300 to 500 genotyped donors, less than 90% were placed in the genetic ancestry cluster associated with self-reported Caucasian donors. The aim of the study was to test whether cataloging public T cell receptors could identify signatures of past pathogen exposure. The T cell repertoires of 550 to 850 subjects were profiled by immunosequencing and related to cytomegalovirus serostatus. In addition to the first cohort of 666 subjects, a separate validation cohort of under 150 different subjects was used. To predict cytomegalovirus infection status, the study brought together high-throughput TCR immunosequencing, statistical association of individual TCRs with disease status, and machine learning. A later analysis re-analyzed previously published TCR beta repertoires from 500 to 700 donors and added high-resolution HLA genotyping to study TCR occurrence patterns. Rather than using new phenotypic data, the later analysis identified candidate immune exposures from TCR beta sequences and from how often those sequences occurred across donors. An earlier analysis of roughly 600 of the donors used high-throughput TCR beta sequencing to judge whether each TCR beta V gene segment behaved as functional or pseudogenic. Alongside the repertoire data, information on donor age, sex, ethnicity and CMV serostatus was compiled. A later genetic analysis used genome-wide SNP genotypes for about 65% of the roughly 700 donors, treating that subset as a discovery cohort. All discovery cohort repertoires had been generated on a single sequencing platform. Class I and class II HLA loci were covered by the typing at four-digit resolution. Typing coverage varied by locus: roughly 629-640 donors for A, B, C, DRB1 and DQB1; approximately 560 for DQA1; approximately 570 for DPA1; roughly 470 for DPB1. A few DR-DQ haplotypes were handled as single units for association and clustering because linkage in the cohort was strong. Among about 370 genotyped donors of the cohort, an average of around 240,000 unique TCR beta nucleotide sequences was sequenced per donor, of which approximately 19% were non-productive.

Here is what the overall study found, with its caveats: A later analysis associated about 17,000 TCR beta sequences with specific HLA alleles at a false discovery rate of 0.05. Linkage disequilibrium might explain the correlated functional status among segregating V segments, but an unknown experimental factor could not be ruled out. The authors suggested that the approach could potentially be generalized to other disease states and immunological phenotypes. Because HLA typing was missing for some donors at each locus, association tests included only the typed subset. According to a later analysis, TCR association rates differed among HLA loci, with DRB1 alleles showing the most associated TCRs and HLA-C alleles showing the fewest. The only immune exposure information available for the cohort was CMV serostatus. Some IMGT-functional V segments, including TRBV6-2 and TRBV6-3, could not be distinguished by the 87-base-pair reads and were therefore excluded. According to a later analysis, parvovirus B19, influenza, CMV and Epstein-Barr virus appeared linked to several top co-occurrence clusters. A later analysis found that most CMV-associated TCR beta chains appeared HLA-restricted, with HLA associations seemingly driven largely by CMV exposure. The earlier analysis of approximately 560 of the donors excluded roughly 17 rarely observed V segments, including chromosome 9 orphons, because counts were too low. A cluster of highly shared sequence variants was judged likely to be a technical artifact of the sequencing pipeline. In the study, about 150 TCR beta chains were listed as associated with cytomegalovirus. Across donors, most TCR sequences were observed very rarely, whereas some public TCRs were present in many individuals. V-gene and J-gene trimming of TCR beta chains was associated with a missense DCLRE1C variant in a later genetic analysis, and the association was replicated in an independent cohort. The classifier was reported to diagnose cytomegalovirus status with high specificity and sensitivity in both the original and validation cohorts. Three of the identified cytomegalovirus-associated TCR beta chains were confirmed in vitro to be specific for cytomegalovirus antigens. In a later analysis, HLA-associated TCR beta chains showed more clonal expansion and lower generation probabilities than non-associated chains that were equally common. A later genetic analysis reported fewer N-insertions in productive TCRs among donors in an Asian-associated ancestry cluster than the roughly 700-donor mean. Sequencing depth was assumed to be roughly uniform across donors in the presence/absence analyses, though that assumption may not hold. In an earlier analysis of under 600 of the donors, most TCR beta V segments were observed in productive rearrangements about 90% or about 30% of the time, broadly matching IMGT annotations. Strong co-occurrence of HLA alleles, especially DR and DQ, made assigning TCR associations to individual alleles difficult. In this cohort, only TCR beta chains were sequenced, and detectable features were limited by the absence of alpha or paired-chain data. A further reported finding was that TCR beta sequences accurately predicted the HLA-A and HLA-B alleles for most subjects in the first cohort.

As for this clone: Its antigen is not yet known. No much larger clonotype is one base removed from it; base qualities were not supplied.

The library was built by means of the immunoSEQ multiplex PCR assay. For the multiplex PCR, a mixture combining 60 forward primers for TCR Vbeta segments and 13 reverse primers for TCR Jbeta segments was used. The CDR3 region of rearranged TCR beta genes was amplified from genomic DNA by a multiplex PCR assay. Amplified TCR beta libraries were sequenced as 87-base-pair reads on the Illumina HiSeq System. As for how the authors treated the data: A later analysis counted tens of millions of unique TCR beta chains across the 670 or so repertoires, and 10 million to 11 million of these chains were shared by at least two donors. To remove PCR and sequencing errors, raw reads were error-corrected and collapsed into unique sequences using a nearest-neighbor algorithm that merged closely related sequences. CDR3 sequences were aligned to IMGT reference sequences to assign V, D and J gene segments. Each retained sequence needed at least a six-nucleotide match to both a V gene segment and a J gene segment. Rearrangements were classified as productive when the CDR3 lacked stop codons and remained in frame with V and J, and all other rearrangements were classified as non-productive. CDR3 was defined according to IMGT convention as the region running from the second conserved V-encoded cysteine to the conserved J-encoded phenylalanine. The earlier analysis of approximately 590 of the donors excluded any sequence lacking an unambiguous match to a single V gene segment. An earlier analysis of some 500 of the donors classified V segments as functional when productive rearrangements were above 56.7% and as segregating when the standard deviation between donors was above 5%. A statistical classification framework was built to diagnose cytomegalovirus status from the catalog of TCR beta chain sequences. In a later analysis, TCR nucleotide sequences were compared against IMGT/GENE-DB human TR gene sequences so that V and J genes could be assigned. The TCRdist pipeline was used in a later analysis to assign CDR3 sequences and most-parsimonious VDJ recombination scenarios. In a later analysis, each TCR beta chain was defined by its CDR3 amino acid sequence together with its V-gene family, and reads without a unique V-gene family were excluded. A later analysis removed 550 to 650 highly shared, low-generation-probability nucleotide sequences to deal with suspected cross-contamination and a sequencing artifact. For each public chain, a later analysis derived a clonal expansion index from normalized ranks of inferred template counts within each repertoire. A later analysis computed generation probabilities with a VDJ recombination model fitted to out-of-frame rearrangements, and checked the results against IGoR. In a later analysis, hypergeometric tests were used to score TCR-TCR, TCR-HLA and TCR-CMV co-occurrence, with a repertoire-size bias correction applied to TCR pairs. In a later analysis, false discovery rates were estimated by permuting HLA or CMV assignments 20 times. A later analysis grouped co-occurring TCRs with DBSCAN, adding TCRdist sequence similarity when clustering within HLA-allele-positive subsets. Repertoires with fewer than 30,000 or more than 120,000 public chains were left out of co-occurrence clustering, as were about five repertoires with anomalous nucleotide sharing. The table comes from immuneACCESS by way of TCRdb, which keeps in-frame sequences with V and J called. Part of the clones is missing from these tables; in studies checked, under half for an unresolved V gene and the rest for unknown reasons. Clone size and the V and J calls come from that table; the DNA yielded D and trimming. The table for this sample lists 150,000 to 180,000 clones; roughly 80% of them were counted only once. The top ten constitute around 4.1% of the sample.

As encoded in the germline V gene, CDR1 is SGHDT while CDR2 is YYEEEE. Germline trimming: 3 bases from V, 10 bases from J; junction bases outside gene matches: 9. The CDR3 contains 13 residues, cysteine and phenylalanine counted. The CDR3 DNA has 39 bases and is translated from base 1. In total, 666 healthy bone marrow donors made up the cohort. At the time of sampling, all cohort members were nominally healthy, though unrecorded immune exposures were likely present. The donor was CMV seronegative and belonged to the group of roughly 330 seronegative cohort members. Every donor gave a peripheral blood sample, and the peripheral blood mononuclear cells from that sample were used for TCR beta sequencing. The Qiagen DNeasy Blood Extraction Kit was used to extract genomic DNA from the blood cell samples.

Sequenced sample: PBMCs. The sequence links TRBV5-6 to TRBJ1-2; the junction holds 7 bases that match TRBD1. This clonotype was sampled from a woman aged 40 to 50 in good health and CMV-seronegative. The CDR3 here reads CASSSYRQGLYTF. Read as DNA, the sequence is TGTGCCAGCAGCTCCTACCGACAGGGACTCTACACCTTC.